This T cell receptor (beta chain) was found in a study of T cells in Graves' hyperthyroidism and ophthalmopathy. Regarding the study as a whole: Blood held most thyroid clonotypes expanded above 0.001 frequency.

The length of the CDR3 is 11 residues. V was cut by 7 bases and J by 3 bases, with 9 bases left in between. Germline lookup yields CDR1 DFQATT and CDR2 SNEGSKA (reference sequence). Hyperthyroidism had been newly diagnosed in patients aged 18 to 65, and its duration was under 2 months. The PBMCs studied were ones that came from 10 ml fresh peripheral blood. This clonotype was counted only a few times. The antigen is undetermined. RNA transcripts provided the source from which TCR beta CDR3 regions were amplified. TCR CDR3 regions were first amplified by RT-PCR with HTBI primers. TCRdb called the multiplex PCR reads again in MiXCR, with one record for every CDR3 protein. The profile shows 500,000 to 650,000 distinct CDR3 sequences, 11% to 15% of them singletons.

The sequence derives from a middle-aged woman with Graves' hyperthyroidism. Source material: blood. The J gene is TRBJ1-1, the V gene TRBV20-1; D remains unclear. The CDR3 loop is CSGVRDTEAFF. CDR3 DNA sequence: TGCAGTGGGGTGCGGGACACTGAAGCTTTCTTT.